This TCR beta chain was sequenced in a study of T cell changes during pregnancy in multiple sclerosis. The repertoire was sequenced with immunoSEQ multiplex PCR; TCRdb's copy has only in-frame clones and lacks some. The sample holds roughly 61,000 clones; roughly nine tenths are singletons and the top ten take 2.5% to 3.5%. CDR1 is MNHEY, CDR2 SMNVEV, per germline (reference sequence). V gave up 7 bases and J gave up 2 bases, with 14 bases separating them. The CDR3 sequence is 15 residues long. The origin of this receptor is a female donor in good health, enrolled as a control in a pregnancy study. The V and J genes are TRBV27 and TRBJ1-4, with D possibly being TRBD1 (6 bases). The sequenced sample was peripheral blood, obtained in the first trimester of pregnancy. CDR3 nucleotide sequence: TGTGCCAGCAAGATAGGAGGACAGACTAATGAAAAACTGTTTTTT. This codes for CASKIGGQTNEKLFF.